These T cell receptor beta chains were read from a single sample in a study of cytomegalovirus exposure and HLA in healthy donors. Assay used: immunoSEQ multiplex PCR; TCRdb lists only in-frame clones, some missing. The repertoire includes about 110,000 clones, around 80% of them detected once, and approximately 4.4% sits in the top ten. The source material was PBMCs. These receptors all come from a man aged 25-45 years in good health and CMV-seropositive. The CDR3 runs from the conserved cysteine through the conserved F or W. D genes are given only for firm matches. Only some rows state a clone size, as once, few, many or a class for expanded clones.

D gene | clone size | J gene | V gene | CDR3 DNA | CDR3 protein
NA | NA | TRBJ1-2 | TRBV19 | TGTGCCAGTAGTATCCCGGGGCGGGGAGACTATGGCTACACCTTC | CASSIPGRGDYGYTF
NA | NA | TRBJ1-3 | TRBV5-1 | TGCGCCAGCAGCGCAGGGTCTGGAAACACCATATATTTT | CASSAGSGNTIYF
TRBD1 | NA | TRBJ2-7 | TRBV10-2 | TGCGCCAGCAATCAGGGGGCCTCCTACGAGCAGTACTTC | CASNQGASYEQYF
NA | NA | TRBJ2-1 | TRBV2 | TGTGCCAGCGATGGAGGGAGGCAGTTCTTC | CASDGGRQFF
TRBD1 | NA | TRBJ1-4 | TRBV5-1 | TGCGCCAGCAGCTTAGACAGGGTGGAAAAACTGTTTTTT | CASSLDRVEKLFF
NA | NA | TRBJ2-1 | TRBV7-2 | TGTGCCAGCAGCGAACAGGGTATGTCCTACAATGAGCAGTTCTTC | CASSEQGMSYNEQFF
NA | once | TRBJ2-3 | TRBV29-1 | TGCAGCGTTGGAAGGTGGGGCTCTATGGCGGACACAGATACGCAGTATTTT | CSVGRWGSMADTDTQYF
NA | NA | TRBJ2-3 | TRBV5-1 | TGCGCCAGCAGCCCAGGGGACTACTCGAATCCGAATACGCAGTATTTT | CASSPGDYSNPNTQYF
TRBD2 | NA | TRBJ2-3 | TRBV4-2 | TGTGCCAGCAGCCAAGAAAGCGGGGGGGGTGGTCCAGATACGCAGTATTTT | CASSQESGGGGPDTQYF
NA | once | TRBJ2-1 | TRBV28 | TGTGCCAGCAGCGGGTGGCAGGGGTACGCCAATGAGCAGTTCTTC | CASSGWQGYANEQFF
NA | NA | TRBJ2-3 | TRBV5-6 | TGTGCCAGCAGCTATCAGAGCACAGATACGCAGTATTTT | CASSYQSTDTQYF
NA | NA | TRBJ1-3 | TRBV28 | TGTGCCAGCAGTTTAGTCCAGGGCCCGCGCGGGGACACCATATATTTT | CASSLVQGPRGDTIYF
TRBD2 | NA | TRBJ2-1 | TRBV19 | TGTGCCTGTAAAAGGACTAGCAGTTCCCATGAGCAGTTCTTC | CACKRTSSSHEQFF
NA | few | TRBJ1-5 | TRBV4-2 | TGTGCCAGCAGCCAAGCGAATCAGCCCCAGCATTTT | CASSQANQPQHF
TRBD2 | few | TRBJ2-3 | TRBV2 | TGTGCCAGCCAGCTAGCGGGGGACGTGGGGGATACGCAGTATTTT | CASQLAGDVGDTQYF
TRBD1 | NA | TRBJ1-1 | TRBV5-6 | TGTGCCAGCAGCTTGGGGAGTGCAGGGGGCCCGGGCGCTGAAGCTTTCTTT | CASSLGSAGGPGAEAFF
NA | NA | TRBJ2-4 | TRBV4-1 | TGCGCCAGCAGCCAGACCCCGACGGGGGACATTCAGTACTTC | CASSQTPTGDIQYF
NA | NA | TRBJ2-5 | TRBV29-1 | TGCAGCGTTGCCATAGGGGCACGGGGGGAGACCCAGTACTTC | CSVAIGARGETQYF
TRBD1 | NA | TRBJ1-2 | TRBV30 | TGTGCCTGGAGTGCCCCCGGGACAGTTAACTATGGCTACACCTTC | CAWSAPGTVNYGYTF
NA | NA | TRBJ2-3 | TRBV5-4 | TGTGCCAGCACCTGGGACGGGACAAACACAGATACGCAGTATTTT | CASTWDGTNTDTQYF